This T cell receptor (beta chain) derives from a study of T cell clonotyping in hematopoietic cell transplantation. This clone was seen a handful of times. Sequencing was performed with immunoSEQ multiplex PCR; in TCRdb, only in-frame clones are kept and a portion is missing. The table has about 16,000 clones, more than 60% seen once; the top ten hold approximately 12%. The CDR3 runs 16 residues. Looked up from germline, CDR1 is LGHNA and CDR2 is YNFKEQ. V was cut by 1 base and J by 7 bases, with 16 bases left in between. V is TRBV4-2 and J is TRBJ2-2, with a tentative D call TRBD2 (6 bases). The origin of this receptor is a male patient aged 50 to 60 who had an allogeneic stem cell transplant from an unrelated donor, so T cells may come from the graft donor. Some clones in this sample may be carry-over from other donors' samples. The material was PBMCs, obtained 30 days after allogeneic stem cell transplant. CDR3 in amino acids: CASSQVVGGGDGELFF. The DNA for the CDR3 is TGTGCCAGCAGCCAAGTAGTCGGCGGCGGGGACGGGGAGCTGTTTTTT.